A single sample is the source of the 26 T cell receptor beta chains below, sequenced in a study of blood T cell repertoires in COVID-19 (dated by TCRdb to the early 2020s). The receptor library was made with the immunoSEQ multiplex PCR assay. Imported from immuneACCESS, the table was reduced by TCRdb to in-frame sequences with V and J called. These copies leave out some clones; in studies compared against another copy, an unresolved V gene accounts for under half, and the cause of the remainder is not known. The table for this sample lists fewer than 250,000 clones; over 80% of them were counted only once. Roughly 5% of the sample is held by the ten biggest clonotypes. The specimen sequenced was peripheral blood. The receptors stem from a human donor in a cohort sampled during active COVID-19.

The chain uses TRBV6-4 and TRBJ1-6; a possible D gene is TRBD1 (5 bases). The CDR3 extends over 17 amino acids. Trimming left V 0 bases short and J 7 bases short, with 16 bases between. Germline V gene data show CDR1 as MRHNA and CDR2 as SNTAGT. CDR3 amino acids: CASSDSIGAGGNSPLHF. Here the CDR3 DNA reads TGTGCCAGCAGTGACTCGATAGGGGCCGGAGGGAATTCACCCCTCCACTTT.

V is TRBV3-1 (or the pseudogene TRBV3-2) and J is TRBJ1-5, with TRBD1 identical over 7 bases. The CDR3 covers 13 residues. Germline CDR1 and CDR2: LGHDT and YNNKEL (reference sequence). V lost 4 bases, J lost 7 bases, and 4 bases stayed unmatched. For the CDR3, the DNA is TGTGCCAGCAGCCGACAGGGCGGACAGCCCCAGCATTTT. This codes for CASSRQGGQPQHF.

The chain has TRBV5-4 and TRBJ2-4, with D possibly matching TRBD2 (6 bases). This CDR3 has 13 residues. Between the trimmed V and J ends, which lost 0 bases and 9 bases, there was a span of 10 bases. Per the germline V gene, CDR1 is SGHNT and CDR2 is YYREEE (reference sequence). The chain's CDR3 is CASSLGGLSIQYF. The CDR3 nucleotides are TGTGCCAGCAGCTTGGGAGGACTAAGCATTCAGTACTTC.

The chain combines TRBV30 with TRBJ1-6; 8 positions agree with TRBD1. Germline V gives CDR1 GTSNPN, CDR2 SVGIG (reference sequence). The CDR3 is made up of 13 amino acids. Germline trimming cut 1 base from V and 14 bases from J; bases unmatched to any gene: 7. DNA of the CDR3: TGTGCCTGGAGTGGGGACAGGCTCGAGGCCCTCCACTTT. Its translation: CAWSGDRLEALHF.

The V gene is TRBV9, the J gene TRBJ1-1, with 7 bases matching TRBD1. V trimming: 2 bases; J trimming: 0 bases; junction bases outside the gene matches: 4. The germline gives CDR1 SGDLS, CDR2 YYNGEE. This CDR3 has 15 residues. CDR3 DNA: TGTGCCAGCAGCGTTAGGGGACAGATGAACACTGAAGCTTTCTTT. Translation: CASSVRGQMNTEAFF.

V and J are TRBV9 and TRBJ2-1; TRBD2 matches at 11 bases. The germline V gene has CDR1 SGDLS and CDR2 YYNGEE. The CDR3 is 18 amino acids. Unmatched junction bases numbered 11, after V lost 0 bases and J lost 6 bases. The CDR3, as DNA: TGTGCCAGCAGCGTAGTCCCACCTACTAGCGGGGGCTCCAATGAGCAGTTCTTC. As protein: CASSVVPPTSGGSNEQFF.

This rearrangement joins TRBV25-1 to TRBJ2-2; D is possibly TRBD2 (6 bases). Germline loops: CDR1 MGHDK, CDR2 SYGVNS. The ends were cut back, 8 bases at V and 5 bases at J, with 18 bases in the middle. The CDR3 has 15 residues. The CDR3 here is CASGPQWGDTGELFF. CDR3 nucleotide sequence: TGTGCCAGCGGACCTCAGTGGGGGGATACCGGGGAGCTGTTTTTT.

The V call is TRBV7-2, the J call TRBJ2-2; no clear D gene. The germline V gene has CDR1 SGHTA and CDR2 FQGNSA. The CDR3 consists of 16 residues. V gave up 2 bases and J gave up 0 bases, with 10 bases separating them. In nucleotides, the CDR3 is TGTGCCAGCAGCTTAAACCCAACAACGAACACCGGGGAGCTGTTTTTT. It yields the protein CASSLNPTTNTGELFF.

This rearrangement joins TRBV6-5 to TRBJ2-1, with D unclear. CDR3 length equals 12 residues. Per the germline V gene, CDR1 is MNHEY and CDR2 is SVGAGI. V was clipped by 10 bases and J by 5 bases, with 12 bases between them. The CDR3 coding sequence is TGTGCCACCTTGAGGTCTCACAATGAGCAGTTCTTC. Residues: CATLRSHNEQFF.

The genes are TRBV6-1 and TRBJ2-3; D may be TRBD2 (5 bases). V shed 2 bases and J shed 0 bases, with 9 bases lying between them. Germline assignment: CDR1 MNHNS and CDR2 SASEGT. The CDR3 has 15 residues. CDR3 nucleotides: TGTGCCAGCAGTGAATGGCGGGCGAGCACAGATACGCAGTATTTT. It is translated as CASSEWRASTDTQYF.

The chain joins TRBV7-2 to TRBJ2-7; the match to TRBD1 covers 9 bases. V dropped 0 bases and J dropped 3; count of bases not matched to a gene: 3. Germline lookup yields CDR1 SGHTA and CDR2 FQGNSA. The CDR3 covers 15 residues. CDR3 in amino acids: CASSLAGTGFYEQYF. The CDR3 DNA reads TGTGCCAGCAGCTTAGCTGGGACAGGGTTCTACGAGCAGTACTTC.

This rearrangement joins TRBV10-3 to TRBJ1-5; D possibly corresponds to TRBD1 (5 bases). Trimming left V 0 bases short and J 5 bases short, with 8 bases between. The germline V gene has CDR1 ENHRY and CDR2 SYGVKD. This CDR3 is built from 14 residues. Here the CDR3 DNA reads TGTGCCATCAGTGAGTCGGGGGGGTATCAGCCCCAGCATTTT. Its translation: CAISESGGYQPQHF.

The chain links TRBV12-3 or TRBV12-4 to TRBJ1-1; no clear D gene. CDR3 length equals 12 residues. Trimming took off 10 bases at V and 2 bases at J, with 11 bases between the two ends. CDR3 protein: CATVRGNTEAFF. The CDR3 DNA reads as TGTGCCACTGTACGGGGAAACACTGAAGCTTTCTTT.

The chain joins TRBV7-6 to TRBJ2-3; maybe TRBD2 (5 bases). The CDR3 totals 15 residues. Germline CDR1 and CDR2: SGHVS and FNYEAQ. V lost 2 bases, J lost 0 bases, and 9 bases lay in between. The CDR3 here is CASSLIRDSTDTQYF. Written as DNA, the CDR3 is TGTGCCAGCAGCTTAATTCGGGATAGCACAGATACGCAGTATTTT.

This clone was seen more than once but under ten times. Other DNA sequences in this specimen translate into the identical CDR3. The chain has TRBV5-1 and TRBJ2-2, with 9 bases that match TRBD1. The V gene end was trimmed by 3 bases and the J gene end by 1 base; junction bases not matched to a gene: 1. CDR1 and CDR2 (germline): SGHRS, YFSETQ. CDR3 length: 15 amino acids. The CDR3 bases are TGCGCCAGCAGCTGGGGACAGGGGAACACCGGGGAGCTGTTTTTT. Translation: CASSWGQGNTGELFF.

V is TRBV11-2 and J is TRBJ2-3, with no clear D. This CDR3 region has 13 residues. V lost 0 bases to trimming and J lost 6 bases, with 7 bases between them. Germline V gives CDR1 SGHAT, CDR2 FQNNGV. DNA of the CDR3: TGTGCCAGCAGCTTAGACGTCGCGGATACGCAGTATTTT. Amino acid sequence: CASSLDVADTQYF. The whole variable domain, filled in from reference TRBV11-2 and TRBJ2-3, reads EAGVAQSPRYKIIEKRQSVAFWCNPISGHATLYWYQQILGQGPKLLIQFQNNGVVDDSQLPKDRFSAERLKGVDSTLKIQPAKLEDSAVYLCASSLDVADTQYFGPGTRLTVL.

The rearrangement uses TRBV19 and TRBJ2-5, with a possible D match to TRBD2 (6 bases). Looked up from germline, CDR1 is LNHDA and CDR2 is SQIVND (reference sequence). This CDR3 has 13 residues. The germline V and J ends were trimmed by 5 bases and 9 bases, with 16 bases remaining between them. The CDR3: CASSATPSSAQYF. CDR3 nucleotides: TGTGCCAGTAGTGCAACCCCCTCTAGCGCCCAGTACTTC.

The rearrangement uses TRBV2 and TRBJ2-7; 8 bases agree with TRBD1. V trimming: 7 bases; J trimming: 5 bases; junction bases outside the gene matches: 1. The CDR3 is made up of 11 amino acids. Germline V lookup: CDR1 SNHLY, CDR2 FYNNEI. The CDR3 sequence is CASNRGNEQYF. The CDR3 region has the DNA TGTGCCAGCAACAGGGGGAACGAGCAGTACTTC.

The V gene is TRBV30, the J gene TRBJ1-1, with 8 bases lining up with TRBD1. Looked up from germline, CDR1 is GTSNPN and CDR2 is SVGIG (reference sequence). The V segment lost 1 base and the J segment 10 bases; nucleotides outside the gene matches: 8. This CDR3 is built from 13 residues. The CDR3 region is CAWSDRTGLGAFF. The CDR3 nucleotides read TGTGCCTGGAGTGACAGGACAGGGCTGGGAGCTTTCTTT.

The chain employs TRBV11-1 and TRBJ1-1, with 8 bases that match TRBD1. Per germline, CDR1 SGHAT and CDR2 FQDESV (reference sequence). The CDR3 runs 16 residues. Losses at the gene ends were 6 bases for V and 2 bases for J; bases not matched to a gene: 11. CDR3 sequence (DNA): TGTGCCAGCAGGTCTTCCGGGACAGGTTATAACACTGAAGCTTTCTTT. Its protein is CASRSSGTGYNTEAFF.

The rearrangement links TRBV28 to TRBJ1-1; weak D call: TRBD1 (6 bases). CDR1 MDHEN and CDR2 SYDVKM come from the germline V gene. The V end was cut by 6 bases, the J end by 0 bases, with 17 bases between. The CDR3 spans 16 residues. For the CDR3, the DNA is TGTGCCAGCAGAGAGCAGGGGATATTCATGAACACTGAAGCTTTCTTT. Protein sequence: CASREQGIFMNTEAFF. Full variable domain (outside the CDR3, taken from reference TRBV28 and TRBJ1-1): DVKVTQSSRYLVKRTGEKVFLECVQDMDHENMFWYRQDPGLGLRLIYFSYDVKMKEKGDIPEGYSVSREKKERFSLILESASTNQTSMYLCASREQGIFMNTEAFFGQGTRLTVV.

The genes are TRBV5-1 and TRBJ1-5; 9 bases agree with TRBD1. The V gene end was trimmed by 0 bases and the J gene end by 7 bases; junction bases not matched to a gene: 5. CDR3 length: 15 residues. The germline CDR1 and CDR2 sequences are SGHRS and YFSETQ. The CDR3 DNA follows: TGCGCCAGCAGCTTGGGGGGACAGGGCCAACAGCCCCAGCATTTT. Translation: CASSLGGQGQQPQHF.

This chain links TRBV6-1 with TRBJ1-1, with D hard to call. The CDR3 totals 13 residues. V was cut by 3 bases and J by 4 bases, with 9 bases left in between. In germline, CDR1 is MNHNS, CDR2 SASEGT. This CDR3 is CASSEAGITEAFF. DNA of the CDR3: TGTGCCAGCAGTGAGGCAGGTATCACTGAAGCTTTCTTT.

The rearrangement uses TRBV19 and TRBJ1-6; 9 nucleotides agree with TRBD1. The CDR3 has 14 residues. V lost 3 bases to trimming and J lost 8 bases; unmatched junction nucleotides: 2. CDR1 and CDR2 (germline): LNHDA, SQIVND (reference sequence). The CDR3 spells CASSMGQGYSPLHF. In DNA, the CDR3 is TGTGCCAGTAGTATGGGACAGGGATATTCACCCCTCCACTTT.

The count of this clone is one. The V call is TRBV7-9, the J call TRBJ1-1; 7 nucleotides align to TRBD1. This CDR3 contains 12 residues. Germline CDR1 and CDR2: SEHNR and FQNEAQ (reference sequence). The J segment lost 5 bases and the V segment lost 5 bases, leaving 2 bases of the junction unmatched. The CDR3 DNA follows: TGTGCCAGCAGCCCAGGGGGGACTGAAGCTTTCTTT. It translates to CASSPGGTEAFF.

The V and J genes are TRBV6-4 and TRBJ2-7; 9 positions match TRBD1. The CDR3 runs 16 residues. Losses at the gene ends were 5 bases for V and 2 bases for J; bases not matched to a gene: 10. The germline V gene has CDR1 MRHNA and CDR2 SNTAGT. The CDR3 DNA follows: TGTGCCAGCAGTACAGGGGGCGCAGGACTCCCCTACGAGCAGTACTTC. It specifies CASSTGGAGLPYEQYF.